The 15 T cell receptor beta chains below come from one sample, sequenced in a study of T cells in Graves' hyperthyroidism and ophthalmopathy. Amplified TCR beta CDR3 regions derived from RNA transcripts. In the first-round RT-PCR of the TCR CDR3, the HTBI primer set was used. TCRdb redid the calling of the multiplex PCR reads with MiXCR, one entry per CDR3 protein. The profile shows around 300,000 distinct CDR3 sequences, 20% to 25% of them singletons. The sample comprised blood. The receptors were gathered from a man aged 30-40 years with Graves' ophthalmopathy.

The rearrangement links TRBV24-1 to TRBJ2-1; the match to TRBD2 covers 8 bases. Unmatched junction bases numbered 14, after V lost 2 bases and J lost 3 bases. Germline V lookup: CDR1 KGHDR, CDR2 SFDVKD. This CDR3 region has 19 residues. CDR3 amino acids: CATSDSKLADPGLYNEQFF. The DNA of the CDR3 is TGTGCCACCAGTGATTCAAAACTAGCGGACCCGGGACTCTACAATGAGCAGTTCTTC.

This clonotype occurred a few times. The chain has TRBV3-1 and TRBJ2-5; 10 nucleotides match TRBD2. The CDR3 runs to 17 residues. V lost 3 bases and J lost 5; bases outside the gene matches: 12. Germline V gene lookup returns CDR1 LGHDT and CDR2 YNNKEL (reference sequence). CDR3 nucleotides: TGTGCCAGCAGCCAGATAAGGCTAGCGGGAGCGACGGAGACCCAGTACTTC. It encodes CASSQIRLAGATETQYF.

There are many counts of this clonotype. The chain recombines TRBV28 with TRBJ2-7; D is perhaps TRBD1 (5 bases). Germline loops: CDR1 MDHEN, CDR2 SYDVKM. CDR3 length: 14 amino acids. Trimming removed 3 bases from V and 6 bases from J, with 15 bases in between. The CDR3 nucleotides read TGTGCCAGCAGTTTCTCGCCTAGGGGCCTCGAGCAGTACTTC. Its protein product is CASSFSPRGLEQYF.

The CDR3: CASGDRQGDYGYTF. The CDR3 DNA reads as TGTGCCAGTGGGGACAGGCAAGGGGACTATGGCTACACCTTC. The chain carries TRBV6-2 or TRBV6-3 and TRBJ1-2; the match to TRBD1 covers 8 bases. V was pared by 9 bases and J by 3 bases, with 9 bases of the junction left unmatched. The CDR3 has 14 amino acids. In germline, CDR1 is MNHEY, CDR2 SVGEGT.

V and J are TRBV7-9 and TRBJ1-5; the D is unclear. The V end lost 1 base, the J end lost 5 bases, and 9 bases lay between the germline ends. Germline V gives CDR1 SEHNR, CDR2 FQNEAQ (reference sequence). This CDR3 has 14 residues. CDR3 amino acids: CASSLETDDQPQHF. In nucleotides, the CDR3 is TGTGCCAGCAGCTTAGAGACCGATGATCAGCCCCAGCATTTT.

The chain has TRBV29-1 and TRBJ2-3, with 7 bases that match TRBD2. CDR3 length: 13 amino acids. V shed 5 bases, J shed 3 bases, and the junction held 5 bases outside the gene matches. Per germline, CDR1 SQVTM and CDR2 ANQGSEA. The CDR3 DNA sequence: TGCAGCGTTACGGTGGGGGGGACAGATACGCAGTATTTT. Translation gives CSVTVGGTDTQYF.

The CDR3 region is CATSGQLSNQPQHF. CDR3 sequence (DNA): TGTGCCACCAGTGGTCAGTTGAGCAATCAGCCCCAGCATTTT. The chain combines TRBV24-1 with TRBJ1-5, with no clear D. The CDR3 has 14 amino acids. Germline values: CDR1 KGHDR, CDR2 SFDVKD. The V end lost 5 bases, the J end lost 1 base, and 8 bases lay between the germline ends.

This clonotype was detected a few times. Germline is not matched at one junction end, which may reflect a read error. V usage is TRBV2 and J usage is TRBJ2-5, with 10 bases fitting TRBD1. CDR3 size: 16 residues. CDR1 SNHLY and CDR2 FYNNEI come from the germline V gene. The CDR3 nucleotides are TGTGCCACCAGTGAGGGACAGGGGAATAACCAAGAGACCCAGTACTTC. Its protein is CATSEGQGNNQETQYF.

The rearrangement links TRBV7-2 to TRBJ1-1; tentative D call: TRBD1 (6 bases). This CDR3 contains 13 residues. Trimming removed 6 bases from V and 5 bases from J, with 13 bases in between. The germline V gene encodes CDR1 SGHTA and CDR2 FQGNSA. The CDR3 bases are TGTGCCAGCAGGAGGGGGAGGATGACTGAAGCTTTCTTT. This sequence encodes CASRRGRMTEAFF.

V gene TRBV20-1 combines with J gene TRBJ1-1, with TRBD1 identical over 7 bases. The CDR3 contains 13 residues. Germline assignment: CDR1 DFQATT and CDR2 SNEGSKA (reference sequence). The CDR3 reads CSADEGAGTEAFF. CDR3 nucleotide sequence: TGCAGCGCCGACGAGGGGGCCGGCACTGAAGCTTTCTTT.

The J gene is TRBJ2-7, the V gene TRBV28; 12 bases fit TRBD1. After removal of 8 bases from V and 7 bases from J, the junction contained 9 bases not matched to a gene. Per the germline V gene, CDR1 is MDHEN and CDR2 is SYDVKM. The CDR3 contains 14 residues. CDR3: CASAGTGGLREQYF. The CDR3, as DNA: TGTGCCAGCGCGGGGACAGGGGGCCTCCGGGAGCAGTACTTC.

V usage is TRBV11-2 and J usage is TRBJ1-2; TRBD1 aligns across 7 bases. Germline V gene sequence: CDR1 SGHAT, CDR2 FQNNGV. CDR3 length: 15 residues. The V gene end was trimmed by 4 bases and the J gene end by 5 bases; junction bases not matched to a gene: 10. The CDR3 DNA reads as TGTGCCAGCAGCTCACAAAAAGGGGGCTTGTATGGCTACACCTTC. Protein: CASSSQKGGLYGYTF.

The chain links TRBV9 to TRBJ1-3; no clear D. Trimming left V 4 bases short and J 2 bases short, with 13 bases between. The CDR3 length is 15 residues. CDR1 is SGDLS and CDR2 is YYNGEE in the germline V gene. The CDR3 sequence is CASSRTSLAGNTIYF. The CDR3 DNA reads TGTGCCAGCAGCCGGACCTCTTTGGCTGGAAACACCATATATTTT.

V and J are TRBV5-1 and TRBJ2-1; 12 bases are shared with TRBD2. Germline-derived CDR1 and CDR2 are SGHRS and YFSETQ. The V and J ends lost 4 bases and 4 bases, in that order; junction bases with no gene match: 3. The CDR3 runs to 15 residues. In nucleotides, the CDR3 is TGCGCCAGCAGCCTAGCGGGAGGGTATTACAATGAGCAGTTCTTC. Protein product: CASSLAGGYYNEQFF.

This clonotype was found a few times. The chain joins TRBV12-3 or TRBV12-4 to TRBJ2-1; 14 bases fit TRBD2. The ends lost 1 base at V and 13 bases at J; junction bases unmatched: 15. CDR3 size: 18 residues. Here the CDR3 DNA reads TGTGCCAGCAGTTTAGATACGCCCCCGGGACTAGCGGGAGTGGGTCAGTTCTTC. Residues: CASSLDTPPGLAGVGQFF.